Listed below are T cell receptor beta chains from one sample, sequenced in a study of early T cells in non-severe SARS-CoV-2 infection. A single record per CDR3 protein comes from TCRdb applying MiXCR to the 5' RACE reads. The sample has tens of thousands of distinct CDR3 sequences; 3.5% to 5% are singletons. The sequencing input was whole blood. These receptors were collected from an adult who was a healthcare worker with PCR-confirmed SARS-CoV-2 infection or an uninfected control (not recorded which). Both conserved end residues are part of each CDR3. The D gene is left open where the match is weak.

TRBD1	TRBV10-3	15	TRBJ1-4	CAISRQGAPNEKLFF
-	TRBV7-9	15	TRBJ1-1	CASSLAAGLNTEAFF
TRBD2	TRBV5-5	18	TRBJ2-5	CASSLPGLAGGRGETQYF
-	TRBV27	14	TRBJ1-2	CASGDYRADYGYTF
-	TRBV11-3	15	TRBJ2-2	CASSFGTGNTGELFF
-	TRBV18	11	TRBJ1-4	CASSRREKLFF
TRBD1	TRBV12-3/TRBV12-4	15	TRBJ1-1	CASSPRQGDDTEAFF
TRBD1	TRBV29-1	16	TRBJ2-6	CSVGDRDLSGANVLTF
-	TRBV11-1	12	TRBJ1-2	CASSLRGYGYTF
TRBD1	TRBV19	14	TRBJ2-3	CATRPGTGAHTQYF
-	TRBV7-6	14	TRBJ2-1	CASSLAGTYNEQFF
TRBD2	TRBV4-3	17	TRBJ2-3	CASSPLTSGGATDTQYF
-	TRBV3-1	13	TRBJ2-7	CASSQARNYEQYF
-	TRBV7-3	12	TRBJ2-1	CASSGGRGEQFF
-	TRBV20-1	14	TRBJ1-1	CCARDRGGNTEAFF
-	TRBV5-5	13	TRBJ1-2	CASSLGTNYGYTF
-	TRBV12-3/TRBV12-4	14	TRBJ2-6	CASSLNSGANVLTF
TRBD2	TRBV7-2	16	TRBJ2-1	CASSSGGAGSYNEQFF
-	TRBV7-9	14	TRBJ2-2	CASSRPGDTGELFF
-	TRBV11-2	13	TRBJ1-1	CASSLGQGREAFF
-	TRBV3-1	12	TRBJ2-3	CASSQVADTQYF
TRBD2	TRBV7-3	18	TRBJ2-1	CASSPPGTSGTSYNEQFF